This T cell receptor beta chain was profiled in a study of blood T cell repertoires in COVID-19. Profiling relied on immunoSEQ multiplex PCR, and the TCRdb table lists in-frame clones only, not all of them. Of more than 55,000 clones listed, 85% to 90% are singletons. Losses at the gene ends were 3 bases for V and 0 bases for J; bases not matched to a gene: 9. This CDR3 region has 17 residues. CDR1 and CDR2 from the germline V gene are LGHDT and YNNKEL (reference sequence). The chain has TRBV3-1 (or the pseudogene TRBV3-2) and TRBJ2-5, with 8 bases fitting TRBD1. The source is a man over 45 with active COVID-19. Sequenced material: peripheral blood. CDR3 region: CASSQGTGFGYQETQYF. CDR3 sequence (DNA): TGTGCCAGCAGCCAGGGGACAGGATTCGGGTACCAAGAGACCCAGTACTTC.